Described below is a single T cell receptor beta chain sequence and its context. The sample is drawn from a study of T-cell memory formation after mild COVID-19. TCRdb reprocessed the 5' RACE reads via MiXCR and lists one record per CDR3 protein. The repertoire includes hundreds of thousands of distinct CDR3 sequences, more than 15% of them detected once, and around 20% sits in the top ten. V lost 5 bases and J 0 bases, leaving 10 bases between the germline ends. This CDR3 has 14 amino acids. The germline CDR1 and CDR2 sequences are SEHNR and FQNEAQ (reference sequence). The chain combines TRBV7-9 with TRBJ1-2; tentative D call: TRBD1 (6 bases). The sequence came from a young man who had mild COVID-19 (a few samples of this study predate the infection). Cell type and time point are not known. What was sequenced was PBMCs or a T cell subset sorted from them (not recorded which). CDR3 sequence (DNA): TGTGCCAGCAGCCCGCAGGGGTCTAACTATGGCTACACCTTC. It is translated as CASSPQGSNYGYTF.